The clone carrying this TCR beta chain was detected many times. Its matching antigen is unknown. This entry belongs to a study of T cells after posttransplantation cyclophosphamide. Germline assignment: CDR1 KGHSH and CDR2 LQKENI. The CDR3 is 15 residues long. V lost 3 bases to trimming and J lost 4 bases, with 12 bases between them. General study findings and limits: After PTCy, TRB diversity resembled that of CNI/methotrexate controls. Tissue-infiltrating T cells from skin or gut overlapped little with blood T cells.

Sequencing was performed with immunoSEQ multiplex PCR; in TCRdb, only in-frame clones are kept and a portion is missing. The specimen has around 39,000 clones, none found just once. The V and J genes are TRBV18 and TRBJ2-2; maybe TRBD1 (5 bases). The specimen sequenced was PBMCs. The TCR was taken from a girl aged 5 to 17 in good health, CMV-negative, and a related stem cell transplant donor. The CDR3 nucleotides are TGTGCCAGCTCACCCCGGACAAGTCCCACCGGGGAGCTGTTTTTT. Translation gives CASSPRTSPTGELFF.